What follows is one TCR beta chain and its context. CDR1 and CDR2 (germline): SGDLS, YYNGEE. With V trimmed by 1 base and J by 4 bases, 5 bases remained unmatched. This CDR3 has 15 amino acids. The data were taken from a study of Ad26.COV2.S vaccination and SARS-CoV-2 variants. The wider study: Within the COV1001 Ad26.COV2.S trial arm, the donor was enrolled. The vaccine Ad26.COV2.S was put into the muscle once, or twice with 56 days between.

Generated by immunoSEQ multiplex PCR, the TCRdb table keeps only in-frame clones and is missing some. The sample contains 250,000 to 300,000 clones, over 75% of which appear only once. Regarding treatment: 15 to 20 received Ad26.COV2.S at low or high dose, single or two shots; 5 received placebo; per-sample allocation not given. Samples came from day 63 after the first vaccine or placebo injection. It was an adult aged 18-55 years in Boston who was the donor. An Ad26 vector expressing Wuhan-strain SARS-CoV-2 spike constituted the vaccine. The clonotype comes from a person between 18 and 60 years old who received the Ad26.COV2.S COVID-19 vaccine or a placebo. This chain connects TRBV9 to TRBJ2-3; 8 positions match TRBD2. Sequencing was performed on peripheral blood, taken in a trial of Ad26.COV2.S vaccine versus placebo. CDR3 sequence: CASSVTAGGSDTQYF. CDR3 bases: TGTGCCAGCAGCGTAACGGCGGGAGGATCAGATACGCAGTATTTT.